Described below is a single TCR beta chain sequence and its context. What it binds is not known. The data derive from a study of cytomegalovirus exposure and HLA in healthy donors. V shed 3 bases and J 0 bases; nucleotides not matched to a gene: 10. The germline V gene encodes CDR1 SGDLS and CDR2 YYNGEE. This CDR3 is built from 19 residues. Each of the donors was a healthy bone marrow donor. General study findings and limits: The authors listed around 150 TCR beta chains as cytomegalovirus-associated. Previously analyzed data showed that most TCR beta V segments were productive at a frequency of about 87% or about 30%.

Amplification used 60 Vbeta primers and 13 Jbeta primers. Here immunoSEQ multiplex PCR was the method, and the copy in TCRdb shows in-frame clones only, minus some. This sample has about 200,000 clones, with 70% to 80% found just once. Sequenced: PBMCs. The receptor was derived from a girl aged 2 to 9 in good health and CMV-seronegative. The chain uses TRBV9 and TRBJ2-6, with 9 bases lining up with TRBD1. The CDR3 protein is CASSEQTGGLPSGANVLTF. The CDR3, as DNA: TGTGCCAGCAGCGAGCAGACAGGGGGGCTACCCTCTGGGGCCAACGTCCTGACTTTC.